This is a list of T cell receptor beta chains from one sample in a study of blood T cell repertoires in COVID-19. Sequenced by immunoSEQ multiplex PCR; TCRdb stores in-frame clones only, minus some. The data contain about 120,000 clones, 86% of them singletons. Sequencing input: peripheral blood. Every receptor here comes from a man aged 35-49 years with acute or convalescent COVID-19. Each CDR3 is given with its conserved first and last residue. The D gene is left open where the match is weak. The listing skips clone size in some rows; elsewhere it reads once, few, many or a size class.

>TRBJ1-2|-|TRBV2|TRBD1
TGTGCCAGCAGTGAGGACAGGGCCGGCTATGGCTACACCTTC
CASSEDRAGYGYTF
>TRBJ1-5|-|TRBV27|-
TGTGCCAGCAGAGTTTCGGCGGGGCAGAGTCAGCCCCAGCATTTT
CASRVSAGQSQPQHF
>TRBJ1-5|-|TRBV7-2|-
TGTGCCAGCAGCTTGGAGGGAGGGAATCAGCCCCAGCATTTT
CASSLEGGNQPQHF
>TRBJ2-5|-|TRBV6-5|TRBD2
TGTGCCAGCAGTTCCCCCTTTGGCGGGAGTACGGAGACCCAGTACTTC
CASSSPFGGSTETQYF
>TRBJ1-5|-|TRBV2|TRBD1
TGTGCCAGCAGTCAGGGGGGTGAGCCCCAGCATTTT
CASSQGGEPQHF
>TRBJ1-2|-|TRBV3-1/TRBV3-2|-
TGTGCCAGCAGCCTCGACAGGACACATGGCTACACCTTC
CASSLDRTHGYTF
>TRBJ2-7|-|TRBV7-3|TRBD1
TGTGCCAGCAGCGCCACAGGGGAAGCCGACTACGAGCAGTACTTC
CASSATGEADYEQYF
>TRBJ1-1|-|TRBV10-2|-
TGCGCCAGCAGTGAGAGTCATCCCGGGGGGAACACTGAAGCTTTCTTT
CASSESHPGGNTEAFF
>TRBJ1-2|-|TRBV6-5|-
TGTGCCAGCAGAAGAGGACAGTCTCAAGGCTACACCTTC
CASRRGQSQGYTF
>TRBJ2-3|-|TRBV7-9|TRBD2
TGTGCCAGCAGACCTACTAGCGGGAGGGGGGGCACAGATACGCAGTATTTT
CASRPTSGRGGTDTQYF
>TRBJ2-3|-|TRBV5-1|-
TGCGCCAGCAGCTTGGCGGAGCCCGGTGCAGATACGCAGTATTTT
CASSLAEPGADTQYF
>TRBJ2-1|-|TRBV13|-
TGTGCCAGCAGCTTATTATCCCACAATGAGCAGTTCTTC
CASSLLSHNEQFF
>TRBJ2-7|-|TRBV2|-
TGTGCCAGCAGTGAAGCGGAGGGGATCAGCTCCTACGAGCAGTACTTC
CASSEAEGISSYEQYF
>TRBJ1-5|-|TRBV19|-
TGTGCCAGTGGGCGTGGCAATCAGCCCCAGCATTTT
CASGRGNQPQHF
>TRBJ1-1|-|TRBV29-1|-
TGCAGCGTTGAGTCCAGGTCGAACACTGAAGCTTTCTTT
CSVESRSNTEAFF
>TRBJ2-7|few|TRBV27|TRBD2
TGTGCCAGCATAGGAGCCGGGACTAGATCCTACGAGCAGTACTTC
CASIGAGTRSYEQYF
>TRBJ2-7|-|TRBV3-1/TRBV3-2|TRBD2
TGTGCCAGCAGCCGGACTAGATCCTACGAGCAGTACTTC
CASSRTRSYEQYF
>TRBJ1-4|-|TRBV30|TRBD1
TGTGCCTGGAGTTGGGGACAGAATGAAAAACTGTTTTTT
CAWSWGQNEKLFF
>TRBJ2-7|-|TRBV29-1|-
TGCAGCGTTGAAGATGGCCAGACCTACGAGCAGTACTTC
CSVEDGQTYEQYF
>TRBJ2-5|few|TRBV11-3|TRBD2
TGTGCCAGCAGCTCCTCCCGGACTAGCGGAAGTGAGACCCAGTACTTC
CASSSSRTSGSETQYF